This is a list of T cell receptor beta chains from one sample in a study of T cells in Graves' hyperthyroidism and ophthalmopathy. TCRdb ran MiXCR on the multiplex PCR reads and lists one entry per CDR3 protein. The table includes under 350,000 distinct CDR3 sequences, roughly 18% detected once. The sequenced sample was blood. The receptors come from a woman aged 45 to 65 with Graves' hyperthyroidism. CDR3s include the opening cysteine and the closing phenylalanine or tryptophan. A D gene is named only where the DNA matches it firmly. The size field is filled for only some rows; it gives once, few, many or a size class.

v_gene	j_gene	len	abundance	d_gene	CDR3nt	CDR3aa
TRBV12-3/TRBV12-4	TRBJ1-6	14	NA	NA	TGTGCCAGTCTAAGGTGGGGCTATAATTCACCCCTCCACTTT	CASLRWGYNSPLHF
TRBV18	TRBJ2-7	12	few	NA	TGTGCCAGCTCACCTGGGGACATCGAGCAGTACTTC	CASSPGDIEQYF
TRBV7-6	TRBJ2-3	13	many	NA	TGTGCCAGCAGCGCGTCCGGGTTAGATACGCAGTATTTT	CASSASGLDTQYF
TRBV3-1	TRBJ1-1	13	many	NA	TGTGCCAGCAGCCTCCCCCCCCTGACTGAAGCTTTCTTT	CASSLPPLTEAFF
TRBV11-2	TRBJ1-3	16	NA	NA	TGTGCCAGCAGCTTGACAGGTTCCCTCTCTGGAAACACCATATATTTT	CASSLTGSLSGNTIYF
TRBV28	TRBJ2-7	14	many	NA	TGTGCCAGCAGTCCCAGGGTGGCTTTGAGAGAGCAGTACTTC	CASSPRVALREQYF
TRBV2	TRBJ2-1	10	many	NA	TGTGCCATCGGGCGCGACGAGCAGTTCTTC	CAIGRDEQFF
TRBV10-3	TRBJ1-2	18	NA	NA	TGTGCCATCAGTGAGTCGACTCAGGGTCAGGGGCGCGAACCTGGCTACACCTTC	CAISESTQGQGREPGYTF
TRBV11-2	TRBJ2-7	14	many	NA	TGTGCCAGCAGCCGATCCGGGACGAGCTACGAGCAGTACTTC	CASSRSGTSYEQYF
TRBV19	TRBJ2-2	14	NA	NA	TGTGCCAGTAGTATGATCGGCGACACCGGGGAGCTGTTTTTT	CASSMIGDTGELFF
TRBV11-2	TRBJ2-7	15	many	TRBD1	TGTGCCAGCAGCTTAGGCGGGACAGGGTCCTACGAGCAGTACTTC	CASSLGGTGSYEQYF
TRBV5-1	TRBJ1-2	14	NA	NA	TGCGCCAGCCGAGGGACATTGAGCCACTATGGCTACACCTTC	CASRGTLSHYGYTF
TRBV20-1	TRBJ2-3	10	NA	NA	TGCAGTGCACAGACATCCTCGCAGTATTTT	CSAQTSSQYF
TRBV5-4	TRBJ2-5	16	few	TRBD2	TGTGCCAGCAGCCCCCCCGGGGGGGCCCTGGTAGAGACCCAGTACTTC	CASSPPGGALVETQYF
TRBV9	TRBJ2-5	13	many	NA	TGTGCCAGCAGCGCCGAGCCAGAGCGGACCCAGTACTTC	CASSAEPERTQYF
TRBV6-1	TRBJ2-3	19	many	TRBD1	TGTGCCAGCAGTTCCCCATCCCGGGACAGATCCAACCGGCCAGATACGCAGTATTTT	CASSSPSRDRSNRPDTQYF
TRBV20-1	TRBJ2-2	15	once	NA	TGCAGTGCTAGTCGTGGGGGGACGTTCACCGGGGAGCTGTTTTTT	CSASRGGTFTGELFF
TRBV19	TRBJ1-6	13	once	NA	TGTGCCAGTAGCGGCCAGTTTAATTCACCCCTCCACTTT	CASSGQFNSPLHF
TRBV6-1	TRBJ2-3	18	many	TRBD1	TGTGCCAGCAGTGAAGTTTTCGGGGGACAGGGTGGGGCAGATACGCAGTATTTT	CASSEVFGGQGGADTQYF
TRBV27	TRBJ2-2	15	NA	TRBD2	TGTGCCAGCGGGGGTAGCGGGAGAAACACCGGGGAGCTGTTTTTT	CASGGSGRNTGELFF
TRBV19	TRBJ1-5	13	NA	TRBD1	TGTGCCAGTGCACAGGGGGAAGGTCAGCCCCAGCTTTTT	CASAQGEGQPQLF
TRBV20-1	TRBJ2-5	14	few	NA	TGCAGTGCTAGAGATGGGACGGCACAAGAGACCCAGTACTTC	CSARDGTAQETQYF
TRBV5-1	TRBJ2-5	14	NA	TRBD1	TGTGCCAGTAGCTTCCGGGACAGGGAAGAGACCCAGTACTTC	CASSFRDREETQYF
TRBV11-2	TRBJ1-1	13	many	NA	TGTGCCAGCAGCACGGGCCATGGGACTGAAGCTTTCTTT	CASSTGHGTEAFF
TRBV7-9	TRBJ2-3	14	many	NA	TGTGCCAGCAGCGGGCTCGGGGGCACAGATACGCAGTATTTT	CASSGLGGTDTQYF
TRBV14	TRBJ2-3	15	many	TRBD2	TGTGCCAGCAGCCGAGTAGCGGGAGTGGCAGATACGCAGTATTTT	CASSRVAGVADTQYF
TRBV27	TRBJ2-3	15	few	NA	TGTGCCAGCAGTTTACAGGGGACGGGCACAGATACGCAGTATTTT	CASSLQGTGTDTQYF